Below, one T cell receptor (beta chain) is given with its context. The antigen is unknown. CDR1 and CDR2 from the germline V gene are SGDLS and YYNGEE. V was clipped by 3 bases and J by 1 base; unmatched bases: 4. The CDR3 has 14 amino acids. This record belongs to a study of T cell clonotyping in hematopoietic cell transplantation. Findings and limits, study-wide: Without cell sorting, CD4 versus CD8 contributions remain unresolved. Few recipient clonotypes overlapped donors; over 95% were de novo at given depth. Pathologically expanded recipient clonotypes increased progressively from day 30 to day 180 as diversity fell.

Produced via immunoSEQ multiplex PCR; TCRdb's table is partial and in-frame only. This table has 6,500 to 9,500 clones, approximately 94% appearing once. The V call is TRBV9, the J call TRBJ2-7; 7 nucleotides align to TRBD1. This specimen was peripheral blood mononuclear cells, taken 30 days after allogeneic stem cell transplant. This TCR came from a male patient aged 60 to 75 who had an allogeneic stem cell transplant from an unrelated donor, so T cells may come from the graft donor. Some clones in this sample may be carry-over from other donors' samples. CDR3 loop: CASSGGQFSYEQYF. The CDR3 DNA is TGTGCCAGCAGCGGGGGACAGTTTTCCTACGAGCAGTACTTC.